This entry describes one T cell receptor (beta chain). The data originate from a study of blood T cell repertoires in COVID-19. This table comes from immunoSEQ multiplex PCR, and its TCRdb copy is limited to in-frame clones, with some not included. The top ten hold over 9.5% of the sample, which has 200,000 to 250,000 clones, around 80% seen once. The TCR originated in an elderly woman with COVID-19, enrolled during active disease. Sequenced material: peripheral blood.

CDR3: CASRRTGVTEAFF. In nucleotides, the CDR3 is TGTGCCAGCAGGAGGACAGGGGTCACTGAAGCTTTCTTT. This chain links TRBV6-5 with TRBJ1-1, with 9 bases aligning to TRBD1. The CDR3 contains 13 residues. The germline V gene encodes CDR1 MNHEY and CDR2 SVGAGI. V gave up 6 bases and J gave up 4 bases; unmatched junction bases: 3.